The clone carrying this T cell receptor (beta chain) has ten or more counts. TCRdb re-derived calls from the 5' RACE reads in MiXCR, one entry per CDR3 protein. This table holds roughly 30,000 distinct CDR3 sequences, 5.5% to 6% found once. The sample originates from a study of neurological immune-mediated disorders. The specimen was CD4+ T cells from blood. The TCR originated in a woman aged 45-59 years in good health.

CDR3 region: CSARSSALAGYNEQFF. The CDR3 DNA is TGCAGTGCTAGATCCTCCGCACTAGCGGGGTACAATGAGCAGTTCTTC. This chain links TRBV20-1 with TRBJ2-1; TRBD2 matches at 10 bases. The CDR3 has 16 amino acids. Unmatched junction bases numbered 8, after V lost 2 bases and J lost 4 bases. CDR1 is DFQATT, CDR2 SNEGSKA, per germline (reference sequence).